A single sample gave rise to the 26 T cell receptor beta chains below, sequenced in a study of T cell repertoires in cytomegalovirus infection. TCRdb fed the reads into MiXCR, producing one record per CDR3 protein. The table shows 560,000 or so distinct CDR3 sequences, with 16% occurring only once. Material: CD8+ T cells from PBMCs. These TCRs come from a human donor in good health (CMV status not recorded). Some clones in this sample may be carry-over from other donors' samples.

At least ten counts were recorded for this clonotype. This chain joins TRBV20-1 and TRBJ1-1; possibly TRBD1 for D (5 bases). CDR1 is DFQATT and CDR2 is SNEGSKA in the germline V gene (reference sequence). The CDR3 sequence is 12 residues long. V lost 5 bases and J 5 bases, leaving 12 bases between the germline ends. CDR3 protein: CSAGQGGTEAFF. The CDR3 bases are TGCAGTGCTGGCCAGGGTGGGACTGAAGCTTTCTTT.

The chain joins TRBV12-3 or TRBV12-4 to TRBJ1-1, with D maybe TRBD1 (5 bases). Deletions cut 1 base from V and 3 bases from J, with 12 bases between. This CDR3 contains 15 residues. CDR3 region: CASSLVRGWDTEAFF. Written as DNA, the CDR3 is TGTGCCAGCAGTTTAGTACGGGGCTGGGACACTGAAGCTTTCTTT.

Details on this clonotype: Since the CDR3 does not end with the conserved phenylalanine or tryptophan, this likely comes from a read error. The chain links TRBV11-2 to TRBJ2-7; 8 nucleotides align to TRBD1. The CDR3 extends over 12 amino acids. The trim removed 3 bases at V and 7 bases at J, leaving 2 bases unmatched. Germline CDR1 reads SGHAT; CDR2 reads FQNNGV. CDR3 protein: CASSFTGGEQYL. The CDR3 coding sequence is TGTGCCAGCAGCTTTACAGGGGGTGAGCAGTACTTA.

This clonotype has only a few counts. The chain couples TRBV2 to TRBJ2-5, with 10 bases identical to TRBD2. J lost 3 bases, V lost 7 bases, and 8 bases had no gene match. The CDR3 runs 15 residues. CDR1 and CDR2 (germline): SNHLY, FYNNEI. In DNA, the CDR3 is TGTGCCAGCATTGGACCAGCGGGGGGGAAAGAGACCCAGTACTTC. This sequence encodes CASIGPAGGKETQYF.

This clonotype has just a few counts. The chain recombines TRBV27 with TRBJ2-1; no firm D call. Between the trimmed V and J ends, which lost 2 bases and 6 bases, there was a span of 8 bases. The CDR3 has 13 amino acids. Germline V gene lookup returns CDR1 MNHEY and CDR2 SMNVEV (reference sequence). For the CDR3, the DNA is TGTGCCAGCAGTTTAAGTCACCGCAATGAGCAGTTCTTC. It specifies CASSLSHRNEQFF.

This sequence joins TRBV6-1 and TRBJ1-1, with D possibly being TRBD1 (6 bases). This CDR3 is built from 13 residues. Germline CDR1 reads MNHNS; CDR2 reads SASEGT. The V and J ends lost 6 bases and 3 bases respectively, with 11 bases between them. The CDR3 region is CASRTGIYTEAFF. The CDR3 bases are TGTGCCAGCAGAACAGGGATCTACACTGAAGCTTTCTTT.

This clonotype has just a few counts. The gene calls are TRBV27 and TRBJ1-1; weak D call: TRBD1 (6 bases). The CDR3 consists of 14 residues. The V and J ends lost 8 bases and 5 bases respectively, with 18 bases between them. Per germline, CDR1 MNHEY and CDR2 SMNVEV (reference sequence). The CDR3 DNA sequence: TGTGCCAGCTCCACAGGGCCCCTGAGGACTGAAGCTTTCTTT. Translation gives CASSTGPLRTEAFF.

This clonotype occurred a few times. V gene TRBV4-1 combines with J gene TRBJ1-1; D ambiguous. The germline V and J ends were trimmed by 1 base and 4 bases, with 10 bases remaining between them. The CDR3 contains 14 residues. Germline CDR1 MGHRA, CDR2 YSYEKL. The CDR3 bases are TGCGCCAGCAGCCAAGGAGTTTTCGGCACTGAAGCTTTCTTT. Its translation: CASSQGVFGTEAFF.

This clonotype showed up many times. The CDR3 loop is CASSGREGQQNEQFF. The CDR3 DNA sequence: TGTGCCAGCAGTGGTAGAGAGGGGCAGCAGAATGAGCAGTTCTTC. The genes are TRBV12-3 or TRBV12-4 and TRBJ2-1; perhaps D is TRBD1 or TRBD2 (5 bases each). The CDR3 totals 15 residues. Trimming took off 5 bases at V and 7 bases at J, with 18 bases between the two ends.

There are many counts of this clonotype. The genes are TRBV12-3 or TRBV12-4 and TRBJ1-1, with D uncertain. The CDR3 spans 14 residues. Trimming shortened V by 5 bases and J by 1 base, and 11 bases separated the two germline ends. The CDR3 DNA reads as TGTGCCAGCAGTGGACTGGGAGGGAACACTGAAGCTTTCTTT. It translates to CASSGLGGNTEAFF.

This clonotype was found a few times. The chain combines TRBV4-1 with TRBJ2-7; 10 bases map to TRBD1. The CDR3 contains 15 residues. The germline CDR1 and CDR2 sequences are MGHRA and YSYEKL. With 2 bases clipped from V and 3 bases from J, the junction kept 4 bases outside the gene matches. The CDR3 DNA sequence: TGCGCCAGCAGCCAATCTGGACAGGGGGGCTACGAGCAGTACTTC. This codes for CASSQSGQGGYEQYF.

This chain connects TRBV20-1 to TRBJ2-1, with 7 bases aligning to TRBD1. V lost 4 bases, J lost 9 bases, and 3 bases stayed unmatched. This CDR3 is 11 amino acids long. CDR1 and CDR2 from the germline V gene are DFQATT and SNEGSKA (reference sequence). The CDR3 spells CSAKTGIEQFF. In DNA form, the CDR3 reads TGCAGTGCTAAGACAGGGATTGAGCAGTTCTTC.

The genes are TRBV28 and TRBJ2-1, with 7 bases identical to TRBD1. The V segment lost 1 base and the J segment 8 bases; nucleotides outside the gene matches: 11. Germline V gives CDR1 MDHEN, CDR2 SYDVKM. The CDR3 contains 16 residues. Written as DNA, the CDR3 is TGTGCCAGCAGTTTATTCTCGGGACAGAACGTCTATGAGCAGTTCTTC. The encoded protein is CASSLFSGQNVYEQFF.

This clonotype turned up a few times. The V call is TRBV30, the J call TRBJ2-7, with D tentatively TRBD2 (6 bases). The germline V gene encodes CDR1 GTSNPN and CDR2 SVGIG (reference sequence). The CDR3 is 14 amino acids. The V end was cut by 0 bases, the J end by 0 bases, with 9 bases between. CDR3 amino acids: CAWSVPGSSYEQYF. The CDR3 coding sequence is TGTGCCTGGAGTGTACCCGGGAGCTCCTACGAGCAGTACTTC.

There are many counts of this clonotype. This chain uses TRBV27 with TRBJ2-3; possible D gene TRBD1, 6 bases. V was cut by 5 bases and J by 1 base, with 13 bases left in between. Germline CDR1 MNHEY, CDR2 SMNVEV (reference sequence). The CDR3 runs to 15 residues. CDR3 in amino acids: CASSTRTVRTDTQYF. As DNA, the CDR3 is TGTGCCAGCAGTACCAGGACAGTCCGCACAGATACGCAGTATTTT.

This clonotype has a count of ten or more. The chain recombines TRBV29-1 with TRBJ2-7, with 11 bases fitting TRBD2. CDR3 size: 15 residues. Germline CDR1 reads SQVTM; CDR2 reads ANQGSEA. The junction had 6 bases not matched to a gene; V was cut back by 4 bases and J by 1 base. CDR3: CSVVLGTSGSYEQYF. The DNA for the CDR3 is TGCAGCGTTGTCCTCGGGACTAGCGGTTCCTACGAGCAGTACTTC.

This clonotype was counted at least ten times. The chain has TRBV11-1 and TRBJ2-7, with unresolved D. Looked up from germline, CDR1 is SGHAT and CDR2 is FQDESV (reference sequence). Trimming removed 6 bases from V and 2 bases from J, with 11 bases in between. This CDR3 has 13 amino acids. The CDR3: CASSYSRTYEQYF. For the CDR3, the DNA is TGTGCCAGCAGTTATAGCAGAACCTACGAGCAGTACTTC. Full variable domain (rest looked up from reference TRBV11-1 and TRBJ2-7): EAEVAQSPRYKITEKSQAVAFWCDPISGHATLYWYRQILGQGPELLVQFQDESVVDDSQLPKDRFSAERLKGVDSTLKIQPAELGDSAMYLCASSYSRTYEQYFGPGTRLTVT.

This clonotype was found many times. CDR3 in amino acids: CASSFQTGNFYGYTF. Written as DNA, the CDR3 is TGTGCCAGCAGCTTCCAGACAGGAAACTTCTATGGCTACACCTTC. The chain couples TRBV11-2 to TRBJ1-2, with D perhaps TRBD1 (6 bases). Germline V gene data show CDR1 as SGHAT and CDR2 as FQNNGV. The V and J ends lost 3 bases and 4 bases respectively, with 15 bases between them. The CDR3 contains 15 residues.

This clonotype was seen only a few times. The chain combines TRBV11-2 with TRBJ2-1, with D perhaps TRBD2 (5 bases). CDR3 length: 16 residues. The germline CDR1 and CDR2 sequences are SGHAT and FQNNGV. V gave up 6 bases and J gave up 6 bases, with 21 bases separating them. The CDR3 region has the DNA TGTGCCAGCAGTAGTTCCCGGACTCAAGACGTCAATGAGCAGTTCTTC. Its translation is CASSSSRTQDVNEQFF.

This clonotype was seen a handful of times. V and J are TRBV12-5 and TRBJ2-7, with a possible D match to TRBD1 (5 bases). Germline values: CDR1 LGHNT, CDR2 FRNRAP. This CDR3 region has 13 residues. V gave up 1 base and J gave up 4 bases, with 8 bases separating them. The CDR3 sequence is CASGLGTGYEQYF. CDR3 sequence (DNA): TGTGCTAGTGGTTTGGGCACAGGATACGAGCAGTACTTC.

J is TRBJ2-6 and V is TRBV24-1; maybe TRBD1 (6 bases). V was shortened by 3 bases and J by 4 bases, with 18 bases between the two germline ends. This CDR3 spans 18 amino acids. Germline assignment: CDR1 KGHDR and CDR2 SFDVKD. The DNA of the CDR3 is TGTGCCACCAGTGATCCCAGGGGAGACGTTAAAGGGGCCAACGTCCTGACTTTC. It encodes CATSDPRGDVKGANVLTF.

This clonotype has a handful of counts. This sequence joins TRBV6-1 and TRBJ2-7, with 7 positions matching TRBD1. Germline CDR1 and CDR2: MNHNS and SASEGT. The CDR3 runs 15 residues. V lost 2 bases to trimming and J lost 2 bases; unmatched junction nucleotides: 6. For the CDR3, the DNA is TGTGCCAGCAGTGAAAGACAGGGTAGGGCCTACGAGCAGTACTTC. Its protein product is CASSERQGRAYEQYF.

This clonotype occurred a few times. The chain links TRBV28 to TRBJ2-1, with 9 bases aligning to TRBD1. The germline CDR1 and CDR2 sequences are MDHEN and SYDVKM. The trim removed 3 bases at V and 0 bases at J, leaving 15 bases unmatched. This CDR3 is built from 20 residues. The CDR3 DNA reads TGTGCCAGCAGTTTGCTGTGGCCCACAGGGGGCAAGGACTCCTACAATGAGCAGTTCTTC. This encodes CASSLLWPTGGKDSYNEQFF.

This clonotype has ten or more counts. J is TRBJ2-3 and V is TRBV11-2; D unclear. Germline CDR1 reads SGHAT; CDR2 reads FQNNGV. Trimming took 4 bases from V and 2 from J, leaving 13 bases between them. There are 15 residues in the CDR3. The CDR3 DNA reads as TGTGCCAGCAGCTCCCTGCGTGGAACCACAGATACGCAGTATTTT. Protein: CASSSLRGTTDTQYF. The whole variable domain, filled in from reference TRBV11-2 and TRBJ2-3, reads EAGVAQSPRYKIIEKRQSVAFWCNPISGHATLYWYQQILGQGPKLLIQFQNNGVVDDSQLPKDRFSAERLKGVDSTLKIQPAKLEDSAVYLCASSSLRGTTDTQYFGPGTRLTVL.

The chain recombines TRBV4-1 with TRBJ2-7; D is perhaps TRBD1 or TRBD2 (5 bases each). CDR3 length equals 15 residues. Germline V gene lookup returns CDR1 MGHRA and CDR2 YSYEKL. V was pared by 0 bases and J by 2 bases, with 11 bases between. CDR3 nucleotide sequence: TGCGCCAGCAGCCAAGATTGGGGGACCACCTACGAGCAGTACTTC. Protein product: CASSQDWGTTYEQYF.

This clonotype was seen repeatedly, ten times or more. The CDR3 reads CASSLGGGTGLYNEQFF. CDR3 nucleotides: TGTGCCAGCAGCTTAGGGGGGGGAACGGGGTTATACAATGAGCAGTTCTTC. The chain is built from TRBV7-2 and TRBJ2-1; 7 bases fit TRBD2. V was pared by 1 base and J by 4 bases, with 10 bases of the junction left unmatched. This CDR3 has 17 residues. Germline V gives CDR1 SGHTA, CDR2 FQGNSA. Supplemented by reference TRBV7-2 and TRBJ2-1, the full variable domain reads GAGVSQSPSNKVTEKGKDVELRCDPISGHTALYWYRQSLGQGLEFLIYFQGNSAPDKSGLPSDRFSAERTGGSVSTLTIQRTQQEDSAVYLCASSLGGGTGLYNEQFFGPGTRLTVL.